This T cell receptor (beta chain) was recorded in a study of beta chain features in type 1 diabetes. Study observations and caveats: Naive, central memory and regulatory TCRB repertoires appeared more similar among patients than healthy donors. Type 1 diabetes patients had TCRB CDR3s that were shorter (moderately but significantly so) in all four CD4+ subsets.

CD4+ cells of the naive, central memory, regulatory and stem cell-like memory types were sorted via CD45RO/CCR7/CD25/CD127/CD95/CD27. The germline CDR1 and CDR2 sequences are SGHRS and YFSETQ. Losses at the gene ends were 3 bases for V and 5 bases for J; bases not matched to a gene: 3. There are 14 residues in the CDR3. This clone was recorded a few times. The antigen remains undetermined. cDNA synthesis used the whole RNA isolate, giving expressed TCRB sequences. The average read count of naive, central memory and regulatory T cell samples was approximately 3.5 million. Clones were sequenced by immunoSEQ multiplex PCR, and TCRdb holds only the in-frame ones, with some missing. The sample contains just over 450,000 clones, approximately 30% of which appear only once.

Input material: naive CD4+ T cells from blood. The chain uses TRBV5-1 and TRBJ2-3, with TRBD1 matching over 10 bases. This TCR was sampled from a man between 18 and 29 years old in good health. The DNA of the CDR3 is TGCGCCAGCAGCTCCGGGACAGGGGAAGATACGCAGTATTTT. It encodes CASSSGTGEDTQYF.